What follows describes a single T cell receptor (beta chain). The V gene's germline CDR1 is MNHNY and CDR2 SVGAGI (reference sequence). This CDR3 contains 13 residues. V lost 2 bases and J 6 bases, leaving 10 bases between the germline ends. These data belong to a study of blood T cell repertoires in COVID-19. Original data processing: Reference gene primer amplification gave nucleated cell count estimates. Libraries were prepared by immunoSEQ multiplex PCR; TCRdb keeps only in-frame clonotypes and omits some of them. V, J and clone size are taken as reported in that table, and D and trimming were inferred from the DNA itself. Of 250,000 to 300,000 clones in the sample, roughly 90% are singletons; the top ten hold around 11%.

This sequence joins TRBV6-6 and TRBJ1-2; a possible D gene is TRBD1 (6 bases). This TCR came from a woman in her 30s with COVID-19, enrolled during active disease. The source material was peripheral blood. CDR3 nucleotides: TGTGCCAGCAGTTACAGGACAGAACATGGCTACACCTTC. Its protein product is CASSYRTEHGYTF.